The rows below give T cell receptor beta chains drawn from one sample of a study of blood T cell repertoires in COVID-19. Sequencing used immunoSEQ multiplex PCR; TCRdb keeps in-frame clones, though not all of them. In the table there are roughly 200,000 clones, more than 75% of which are singletons. Input material: peripheral blood. Receptor source: a man aged 60 to 69 who had recovered from COVID-19. CDR3s include the opening cysteine and the closing phenylalanine or tryptophan. The order of the fields is V gene, clone size, CDR3 length, D gene, J gene, CDR3 DNA, CDR3 protein. D genes are given only for firm matches. The listing skips clone size in some rows; elsewhere it reads once, few, many or a size class.

v_gene: TRBV7-2
abundance: -
len: 14
d_gene: -
j_gene: TRBJ2-5
CDR3nt: TGTGCCAGCAGCTTAGGGAGGTACCAAGAGACCCAGTACTTC
CDR3aa: CASSLGRYQETQYF

v_gene: TRBV5-5
abundance: -
len: 16
d_gene: TRBD1
j_gene: TRBJ1-5
CDR3nt: TGTGCCAGCAGCCCTCAGGGGGAGTATAGCAATCAGCCCCAGCATTTT
CDR3aa: CASSPQGEYSNQPQHF

v_gene: TRBV11-3
abundance: -
len: 14
d_gene: -
j_gene: TRBJ1-1
CDR3nt: TGTGCCAGCAGCTTAAGTTCCCAGGGGCGTAAGGCTTTCTTT
CDR3aa: CASSLSSQGRKAFF

v_gene: TRBV18
abundance: -
len: 15
d_gene: -
j_gene: TRBJ2-7
CDR3nt: TGTGCCAGCTCACCAGTGATCGGACAGCTCTACGAGCAGTACTTC
CDR3aa: CASSPVIGQLYEQYF

v_gene: TRBV6-6
abundance: once
len: 18
d_gene: TRBD1
j_gene: TRBJ2-6
CDR3nt: TGTGCCAGCAGTCTCCGGACAGGGAGCCTCTCTGGGGCCAACGTCCTGACTTTC
CDR3aa: CASSLRTGSLSGANVLTF

v_gene: TRBV7-2
abundance: -
len: 16
d_gene: TRBD1
j_gene: TRBJ2-7
CDR3nt: TGTGCCAGCAGCGAACCTACAGGGGGCGGCCCCTACGAGCAGTACTTC
CDR3aa: CASSEPTGGGPYEQYF

v_gene: TRBV12-3/TRBV12-4
abundance: -
len: 13
d_gene: -
j_gene: TRBJ2-2
CDR3nt: TGTGCCAGCTCAAACATCAACACCGGGGAGCTGTTTTTT
CDR3aa: CASSNINTGELFF

v_gene: TRBV19
abundance: -
len: 14
d_gene: -
j_gene: TRBJ1-2
CDR3nt: TGTGCCACCTTATCCGGCGGGGGACTCTATGGCTACACCTTC
CDR3aa: CATLSGGGLYGYTF

v_gene: TRBV5-1
abundance: -
len: 16
d_gene: TRBD2
j_gene: TRBJ2-3
CDR3nt: TGCGCCAGCAGCTTGGCCGGGACTAGCGGGGATCATACGCAGTATTTT
CDR3aa: CASSLAGTSGDHTQYF

v_gene: TRBV7-3
abundance: -
len: 15
d_gene: TRBD2
j_gene: TRBJ2-5
CDR3nt: TGTGCCAGCAGCTTACTACCAGCGGGAGCGGAGACCCAGTACTTC
CDR3aa: CASSLLPAGAETQYF

v_gene: TRBV9
abundance: once
len: 15
d_gene: -
j_gene: TRBJ2-1
CDR3nt: TGTGCCAGCAGCGTAGGGTTTGTCCGGGAGAGTGAGCAGTTCTTC
CDR3aa: CASSVGFVRESEQFF

v_gene: TRBV10-3
abundance: -
len: 12
d_gene: -
j_gene: TRBJ1-3
CDR3nt: TGTGCCATTCATAGCTCTGGAAACACCATATATTTT
CDR3aa: CAIHSSGNTIYF

v_gene: TRBV2
abundance: many
len: 15
d_gene: TRBD1
j_gene: TRBJ1-1
CDR3nt: TGTGCCAGCAGGGGGGACAGGGGAGGCGGCACTGAAGCTTTCTTT
CDR3aa: CASRGDRGGGTEAFF

v_gene: TRBV19
abundance: few
len: 16
d_gene: -
j_gene: TRBJ1-1
CDR3nt: TGTGCCAGTAGTATAGGACAGGATAGAACTCGGACTGAAGCTTTCTTT
CDR3aa: CASSIGQDRTRTEAFF

v_gene: TRBV3-1/TRBV3-2
abundance: -
len: 12
d_gene: -
j_gene: TRBJ1-2
CDR3nt: TGTGCCAGCAGCCAAGGGGGGGGAGGCTACACCTTC
CDR3aa: CASSQGGGGYTF

v_gene: TRBV18
abundance: -
len: 13
d_gene: -
j_gene: TRBJ2-1
CDR3nt: TGTGCCAGCTCACCCCTAGGATACAATGAGCAGTTCTTC
CDR3aa: CASSPLGYNEQFF

v_gene: TRBV19
abundance: -
len: 13
d_gene: TRBD2
j_gene: TRBJ2-7
CDR3nt: TGTGCCAGTAGTGGACTAGTCCTCTCCGAGCAGTACTTC
CDR3aa: CASSGLVLSEQYF

v_gene: TRBV30
abundance: -
len: 13
d_gene: TRBD1
j_gene: TRBJ2-1
CDR3nt: TGTGCCTGGAGCCGGGGACAGTACAATGAGCAGTTCTTC
CDR3aa: CAWSRGQYNEQFF

v_gene: TRBV5-1
abundance: -
len: 15
d_gene: TRBD2
j_gene: TRBJ2-7
CDR3nt: TGCGCCAGCAGCCCCGGACTAGCGGGAGTGAACGAGCAGTACTTC
CDR3aa: CASSPGLAGVNEQYF

v_gene: TRBV5-1
abundance: -
len: 14
d_gene: TRBD1
j_gene: TRBJ1-2
CDR3nt: TGCGCCAGCAGCTTGGGGACAGGGAACTATGGCTACACCTTC
CDR3aa: CASSLGTGNYGYTF

v_gene: TRBV11-3
abundance: few
len: 14
d_gene: -
j_gene: TRBJ2-1
CDR3nt: TGTGCCAGCAGCTTAGAGGGCGGGGGCCGTGAGCAGTTCTTC
CDR3aa: CASSLEGGGREQFF

v_gene: TRBV18
abundance: -
len: 13
d_gene: -
j_gene: TRBJ1-1
CDR3nt: TGTGCCAGCTCACCACCGGCGGGGACTGAAGCTTTCTTT
CDR3aa: CASSPPAGTEAFF

v_gene: TRBV2
abundance: -
len: 17
d_gene: TRBD1
j_gene: TRBJ2-5
CDR3nt: TGTGCCAGCAGTGGGGGTTCAGGGGGCCTAGTGCAAGAGACCCAGTACTTC
CDR3aa: CASSGGSGGLVQETQYF

v_gene: TRBV6-6
abundance: -
len: 13
d_gene: TRBD1
j_gene: TRBJ2-5
CDR3nt: TGTGCCAGCAGTCCGACAGGGGTAGAGACCCAGTACTTC
CDR3aa: CASSPTGVETQYF

v_gene: TRBV28
abundance: -
len: 15
d_gene: -
j_gene: TRBJ1-6
CDR3nt: TGTGCCACCCCCGGGTCCTGGTCAGGGGATTCACCCCTCCACTTT
CDR3aa: CATPGSWSGDSPLHF

v_gene: TRBV27
abundance: -
len: 14
d_gene: -
j_gene: TRBJ1-2
CDR3nt: TGTGCCAGCAAGGGCGGGGCAGTTGGGTATGGCTACACCTTC
CDR3aa: CASKGGAVGYGYTF

v_gene: TRBV3-1/TRBV3-2
abundance: -
len: 15
d_gene: -
j_gene: TRBJ1-4
CDR3nt: TGTGCCAGCAGCCAAGATCTTCCAGGGGTGGAAAAACTGTTTTTT
CDR3aa: CASSQDLPGVEKLFF

v_gene: TRBV5-1
abundance: once
len: 16
d_gene: TRBD2
j_gene: TRBJ2-2
CDR3nt: TGCGCCAGCAGCTTGGGCCGGGGACTAGGTTCCGGGGAGCTGTTTTTT
CDR3aa: CASSLGRGLGSGELFF

v_gene: TRBV10-3
abundance: -
len: 14
d_gene: -
j_gene: TRBJ2-2
CDR3nt: TGTGCCATCAATGACAAATCGAACACCGGGGAGCTGTTTTTT
CDR3aa: CAINDKSNTGELFF

v_gene: TRBV30
abundance: -
len: 13
d_gene: -
j_gene: TRBJ2-3
CDR3nt: TGTGCCTGGAGTGGGGGGCACACAGATACGCAGTATTTT
CDR3aa: CAWSGGHTDTQYF

v_gene: TRBV5-1
abundance: -
len: 15
d_gene: -
j_gene: TRBJ2-3
CDR3nt: TGCGCCAGCAGCTTGTTTTGGACTAGCACAGATACGCAGTATTTT
CDR3aa: CASSLFWTSTDTQYF

v_gene: TRBV7-8
abundance: -
len: 15
d_gene: -
j_gene: TRBJ2-7
CDR3nt: TGTGCCAGCAGCTTAAATAAAGCAGGGTTCTACGAGCAGTACTTC
CDR3aa: CASSLNKAGFYEQYF

v_gene: TRBV3-1/TRBV3-2
abundance: -
len: 16
d_gene: -
j_gene: TRBJ2-3
CDR3nt: TGTGCCAGCAGCCCAGGCGGGGCGGGCACCACAGATACGCAGTATTTT
CDR3aa: CASSPGGAGTTDTQYF

v_gene: TRBV29-1
abundance: -
len: 11
d_gene: -
j_gene: TRBJ1-1
CDR3nt: TGCAGCGTTGCGGTCGCAAGTGAAGCTTTCTTT
CDR3aa: CSVAVASEAFF

v_gene: TRBV10-1
abundance: few
len: 14
d_gene: TRBD1
j_gene: TRBJ2-3
CDR3nt: TGCGCCAGCAGCCAGCCGGGACAGTATCATACGCAGTATTTT
CDR3aa: CASSQPGQYHTQYF

v_gene: TRBV7-8
abundance: -
len: 16
d_gene: -
j_gene: TRBJ2-3
CDR3nt: TGTGCCAGCAGCTTAGGTCGCAGATTTGGCACAGATACGCAGTATTTT
CDR3aa: CASSLGRRFGTDTQYF